These 11 T cell receptor beta chains came from one sample sequenced in a study of CD4+ T cells in melanoma. The table came from immunoSEQ multiplex PCR; TCRdb's copy has only in-frame clones and leaves some out. The sample contains 13,000 to 15,000 clones, approximately 62% of which appear only once. The sample comprised cells from a culture (not recorded whether cultured in vitro). The receptors were gathered from a human donor with melanoma.

The chain carries TRBV29-1 and TRBJ2-7; no reliable D call. The germline V gene has CDR1 SQVTM and CDR2 ANQGSEA. This CDR3 spans 12 amino acids. The V end was cut by 8 bases, the J end by 2 bases, with 13 bases between. This CDR3 is CSTVDPAYEQYF. The CDR3 nucleotides read TGCAGCACGGTGGACCCGGCCTACGAGCAGTACTTC.

The chain combines TRBV6-6 with TRBJ1-4; no clear D gene. The CDR3 has 13 amino acids. The germline V gene has CDR1 MNHNY and CDR2 SVGAGI (reference sequence). Trimming removed 4 bases at V and 9 bases at J, with 12 bases between. The CDR3 region is CASSSVPPKKLFF. DNA for the CDR3: TGTGCCAGCAGTTCGGTACCTCCGAAAAAACTGTTTTTT.

The chain has TRBV7-9 and TRBJ2-1; 9 bases align to TRBD2. The germline CDR1 and CDR2 sequences are SEHNR and FQNEAQ (reference sequence). J lost 4 bases, V lost 11 bases, and 6 bases had no gene match. CDR3 length equals 13 residues. CDR3: CAGSGGAYNEQFF. CDR3 nucleotide sequence: TGTGCCGGTAGCGGGGGCGCTTACAATGAGCAGTTCTTC.

The chain has TRBV7-8 and TRBJ1-1; 7 bases line up with TRBD1. There are 14 residues in the CDR3. Trimming cost V 5 bases and J 2 bases; bases outside gene matches: 5. The germline gives CDR1 SGHVS, CDR2 FQNEAQ. The CDR3 DNA follows: TGTGCCAGCAGCATGACAGGGCCCAACACTGAAGCTTTCTTT. The encoded protein is CASSMTGPNTEAFF.

In its sample, this clone was seen a few times. CDR3 loop: CLVVSRSPLHF. CDR3 nucleotides: TGTCTGGTCGTTAGCCGCTCACCCCTCCACTTT. The chain couples TRBV19 to TRBJ1-6; D unresolved. The CDR3 is 11 residues long. Germline values: CDR1 LNHDA, CDR2 SQIVND (reference sequence).

This chain uses TRBV19 with TRBJ2-7; no definite D call. Germline V gives CDR1 LNHDA, CDR2 SQIVND (reference sequence). The CDR3 is 13 amino acids. The V gene lost 4 bases and the J gene lost 6 bases, with 13 bases spanning the gap. The CDR3 bases are TGTGCCAGTAGTAACGGCAGGTATGCCGAGCAGTACTTC. The encoded protein is CASSNGRYAEQYF.

This clone was seen a few times. The genes are TRBV14 and TRBJ2-2; D gene ambiguous. Germline V gene data show CDR1 as SGHDN and CDR2 as FVKESK. CDR3 length equals 12 residues. V lost 2 bases to trimming and J lost 2 bases, with 0 bases between them. CDR3 sequence: CASSQNTGELFF. CDR3 in DNA: TGTGCCAGCAGCCAAAACACCGGGGAGCTGTTTTTT.

This chain links TRBV5-5 with TRBJ1-4; no clear D. Trimming removed 1 base from V and 8 bases from J, with 15 bases in between. Germline assignment: CDR1 SGHKS and CDR2 YYEKEE (reference sequence). The CDR3 loop spans 15 amino acids. The CDR3 coding sequence is TGTGCCAGCAGCTTGAGTACGAGCGACGGAGAAAAACTGTTTTTT. Protein: CASSLSTSDGEKLFF.

The V gene is TRBV2, the J gene TRBJ1-3; possible D gene TRBD1, 5 bases. The V and J ends lost 6 bases and 2 bases respectively, with 14 bases between them. The germline V gene encodes CDR1 SNHLY and CDR2 FYNNEI. CDR3 size: 15 residues. CDR3 region: CASRRTQGTGNTIYF. DNA for the CDR3: TGTGCCAGCAGACGGACTCAGGGAACTGGAAACACCATATATTTT.

This clone was recorded a few times. The chain is built from TRBV18 and TRBJ2-1, with D perhaps given as TRBD1 or TRBD2 (5 bases each). Trimming removed 3 bases from V and 2 bases from J, with 11 bases in between. CDR1 is KGHSH, CDR2 LQKENI, per germline. The CDR3 has 15 residues. CDR3 sequence (DNA): TGTGCCAGCTCACCGGGGACGGGGCCCTACAATGAGCAGTTCTTC. Translation gives CASSPGTGPYNEQFF.

The J gene is TRBJ1-2, the V gene TRBV6-4, with 8 bases matching TRBD1. This CDR3 comprises 15 residues. J gave up 8 bases and V 5 bases, and 13 bases lay outside the gene matches. Germline V gene sequence: CDR1 MRHNA, CDR2 SNTAGT. The CDR3, as DNA: TGTGCCAGCAGTACCGACGGGACAGGTCATGGCGGCTACACCTTC. It encodes CASSTDGTGHGGYTF.